This T cell receptor beta chain was observed in a study of T cell repertoires in cytomegalovirus infection. The V gene's germline CDR1 is MGHDK and CDR2 SYGVNS. This CDR3 has 18 residues. Losses at the gene ends were 4 bases for V and 4 bases for J; bases not matched to a gene: 16. TCRdb re-called the reads through MiXCR, storing one row per CDR3 protein. The sample contains fewer than 550,000 distinct CDR3 sequences, 26% of which appear only once. This clonotype was observed a few times. The receptor was derived from a human donor in good health (CMV status not recorded). Some clones in this sample may be carry-over from other donors' samples. The sample consisted of PBMCs. This chain joins TRBV25-1 and TRBJ2-5; 9 bases align to TRBD2. For the CDR3, the DNA is TGTGCCAGCAGTGTGGGCCCGGTTGGGCTAGCGGGATTAGAGACCCAGTACTTC. Translating it yields CASSVGPVGLAGLETQYF.